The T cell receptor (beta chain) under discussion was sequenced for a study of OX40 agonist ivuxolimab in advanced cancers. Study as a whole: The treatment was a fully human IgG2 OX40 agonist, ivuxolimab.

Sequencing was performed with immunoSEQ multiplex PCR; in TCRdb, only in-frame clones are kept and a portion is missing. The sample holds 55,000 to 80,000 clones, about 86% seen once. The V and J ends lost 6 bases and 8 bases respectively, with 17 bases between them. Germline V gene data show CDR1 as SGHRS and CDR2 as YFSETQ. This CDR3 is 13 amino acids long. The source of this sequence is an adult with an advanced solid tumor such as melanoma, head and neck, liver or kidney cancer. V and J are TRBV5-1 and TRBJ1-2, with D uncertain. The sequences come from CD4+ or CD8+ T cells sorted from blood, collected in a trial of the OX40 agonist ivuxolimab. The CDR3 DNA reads TGCGCCAGCAAAAAGACACTTCAAGAGGGCTACACCTTC. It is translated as CASKKTLQEGYTF.